Below are 26 T cell receptor beta chains sequenced from a single sample in a study of blood T cell repertoires in COVID-19. Assay: immunoSEQ multiplex PCR; the TCRdb copy retains only in-frame clones and omits some. The data hold about 74,000 clones, with roughly 84% observed a single time. Sequencing input: peripheral blood. The source is a man aged 65 to 85 with active or convalescent COVID-19.

The chain links TRBV27 to TRBJ1-5; TRBD1 agrees at 9 bases. The CDR3 sequence is 16 residues long. Per germline, CDR1 MNHEY and CDR2 SMNVEV (reference sequence). The trim removed 5 bases at V and 2 bases at J, leaving 7 bases unmatched. The CDR3 loop reads CASSTSDRGGNQPQHF. CDR3 coding DNA: TGTGCCAGCAGTACCTCGGACAGGGGAGGCAATCAGCCCCAGCATTTT.

The chain has TRBV13 and TRBJ2-2; no firm D call. The CDR3 has 14 residues. Per germline, CDR1 PRHDT and CDR2 FYEKMQ (reference sequence). V shed 0 bases and J shed 8 bases, with 10 bases lying between them. CDR3 DNA sequence: TGTGCCAGCAGCTTAGGTAGAGTGCCAGGGGAGCTGTTTTTT. Its protein is CASSLGRVPGELFF.

The rearrangement uses TRBV5-1 and TRBJ1-1, with 9 bases lining up with TRBD1. Germline CDR1 and CDR2: SGHRS and YFSETQ. Germline trimming cut 4 bases from V and 3 bases from J; bases unmatched to any gene: 16. The CDR3 covers 18 residues. The chain's CDR3 is CASSRPNLTGGLDTEAFF. The CDR3 DNA follows: TGCGCCAGCAGCCGGCCCAATCTGACAGGGGGTCTGGACACTGAAGCTTTCTTT.

The rearrangement uses TRBV6-6 and TRBJ2-2; 9 nucleotides align to TRBD1. Germline lookup yields CDR1 MNHNY and CDR2 SVGAGI (reference sequence). The CDR3 sequence is 16 residues long. V shed 6 bases and J 4 bases; nucleotides not matched to a gene: 9. The CDR3 DNA reads TGTGCCAGCAGGGGGACCGGGACAGGGCGCACCGGGGAGCTGTTTTTT. This encodes CASRGTGTGRTGELFF.

The rearrangement links TRBV18 to TRBJ2-7; D gene unclear. V lost 2 bases and J 5 bases, leaving 7 bases between the germline ends. CDR1 KGHSH and CDR2 LQKENI come from the germline V gene. This CDR3 has 12 residues. CDR3 sequence reads: CASSPYGNEQYF. CDR3 nucleotides: TGTGCCAGCTCACCATATGGCAACGAGCAGTACTTC. Complete variable domain (other parts from reference TRBV18 and TRBJ2-7): NAGVMQNPRHLVRRRGQEARLRCSPMKGHSHVYWYRQLPEEGLKFMVYLQKENIIDESGMPKERFSAEFPKEGPSILRIQQVVRGDSAAYFCASSPYGNEQYFGPGTRLTVT.

V gene TRBV11-2 combines with J gene TRBJ2-3, with TRBD2 identical over 15 bases. The J segment lost 1 base and the V segment lost 10 bases, leaving 12 bases of the junction unmatched. The CDR3 is 18 residues long. Germline values: CDR1 SGHAT, CDR2 FQNNGV. As DNA, the CDR3 is TGTGCCACCCGTCGAGGGACTAGCGGGGGGCCTCGCACAGATACGCAGTATTTT. It encodes CATRRGTSGGPRTDTQYF.

The chain couples TRBV2 to TRBJ1-6; 7 positions match TRBD1. The CDR3 is 15 amino acids. V was clipped by 5 bases and J by 6 bases; unmatched bases: 7. Per the germline V gene, CDR1 is SNHLY and CDR2 is FYNNEI. Here the CDR3 DNA reads TGTGCCAGCAGTAGTTCCGGGACAGTTAATTCACCCCTCCACTTT. Encoded protein: CASSSSGTVNSPLHF.

The chain recombines TRBV11-2 with TRBJ2-7; 8 positions agree with TRBD1. The CDR3 totals 15 residues. Per germline, CDR1 SGHAT and CDR2 FQNNGV. V shed 1 base and J 1 base; nucleotides not matched to a gene: 3. The CDR3 is CASSLAWTGSYEQYF. The CDR3 DNA is TGTGCCAGCAGCTTAGCTTGGACAGGGTCCTACGAGCAGTACTTC.

The chain has TRBV19 and TRBJ1-5; a weak D match, TRBD1 (5 bases). Germline assignment: CDR1 LNHDA and CDR2 SQIVND (reference sequence). The CDR3 is 15 amino acids. Trimming took 4 bases from V and 4 from J, leaving 14 bases between them. CDR3 DNA sequence: TGTGCCAGTAGTAAGGGGCCCACAGGAAATCAGCCCCAGCATTTT. Translation: CASSKGPTGNQPQHF.

V is TRBV2 and J is TRBJ2-6; 7 bases are shared with TRBD1. The CDR3 loop spans 16 amino acids. J lost 0 bases, V lost 4 bases, and 3 bases had no gene match. The germline gives CDR1 SNHLY, CDR2 FYNNEI. CDR3 in amino acids: CASSANRGSGANVLTF. CDR3 bases: TGTGCCAGCAGTGCGAACAGGGGCTCTGGGGCCAACGTCCTGACTTTC.

The J gene is TRBJ2-2, the V gene TRBV6-6; a weak D match, TRBD2 (6 bases). The CDR3 totals 14 residues. The V end was cut by 5 bases, the J end by 5 bases, with 12 bases between. Per germline, CDR1 MNHNY and CDR2 SVGAGI (reference sequence). CDR3 amino acids: CASSVGTDTGELFF. CDR3 nucleotide sequence: TGTGCCAGCAGTGTCGGGACTGATACCGGGGAGCTGTTTTTT.

V gene TRBV5-6 combines with J gene TRBJ2-7, with 9 positions matching TRBD1. Germline values: CDR1 SGHDT, CDR2 YYEEEE. This CDR3 region has 16 residues. V gave up 0 bases and J gave up 4 bases; unmatched junction bases: 8. The CDR3 loop is CASSLGTGVPLYEQYF. The CDR3 DNA sequence: TGTGCCAGCAGCTTGGGGACAGGGGTCCCCTTATACGAGCAGTACTTC.

CDR3 bases: TGTGCCACCAGTGACTTCGTTGGAGGGGAGGTTTCCTACGAGCAGTACTTC. Translation: CATSDFVGGEVSYEQYF. The chain couples TRBV24-1 to TRBJ2-7, with D maybe TRBD2 (6 bases). This CDR3 has 17 residues. V was pared by 4 bases and J by 1 base, with 19 bases between. Germline CDR1 is KGHDR and CDR2 is SFDVKD.

The chain uses TRBV3-1 (or the pseudogene TRBV3-2) and TRBJ2-5, with no clear D. From germline, CDR1 is LGHDT and CDR2 YNNKEL (reference sequence). The ends were cut back, 1 base at V and 3 bases at J, with 15 bases in the middle. This CDR3 is 16 amino acids long. The DNA for the CDR3 is TGTGCCAGCAGCCAAGGATTTGGGCCAGGTAAAGAGACCCAGTACTTC. Amino acids: CASSQGFGPGKETQYF.

The CDR3 DNA sequence: TGTGCCAGCAGCTTAGAGAGGGCTGGGGCCAACGTCCTGACTTTC. Amino acid sequence: CASSLERAGANVLTF. The genes are TRBV11-2 and TRBJ2-6, with TRBD2 as a possible D gene (5 bases). Germline CDR1 reads SGHAT; CDR2 reads FQNNGV. The ends were cut back, 0 bases at V and 2 bases at J, with 5 bases in the middle. The CDR3 has 15 residues.

CDR3 residues: CASSPGGGDSEVYTEAFF. CDR3 coding DNA: TGCGCCAGCAGCCCAGGCGGGGGGGACAGTGAGGTTTACACTGAAGCTTTCTTT. V usage is TRBV4-1 and J usage is TRBJ1-1, with 7 bases identical to TRBD1. The trim removed 4 bases at V and 3 bases at J, leaving 17 bases unmatched. The CDR3 runs to 18 residues. Germline lookup yields CDR1 MGHRA and CDR2 YSYEKL.

The chain links TRBV7-2 to TRBJ2-4; D is perhaps TRBD1 (6 bases). CDR3 size: 15 residues. Per the germline V gene, CDR1 is SGHTA and CDR2 is FQGNSA. V was cut by 4 bases and J by 7 bases, with 17 bases left in between. The chain's CDR3 is CASSYTTGLGNIQYF. As DNA, the CDR3 is TGTGCCAGCAGCTATACAACAGGGTTGGGGAACATTCAGTACTTC.

This clone is medium-sized within its sample. CDR3 DNA sequence: TGTGCCAGTAGTATAGTTGGGAGCTATGGCTACACCTTC. Its translation: CASSIVGSYGYTF. This chain uses TRBV19 with TRBJ1-2; no definite D call. Deletions cut 1 base from V and 4 bases from J, with 7 bases between. Germline values: CDR1 LNHDA, CDR2 SQIVND (reference sequence). This CDR3 spans 13 amino acids. The complete variable domain, with remaining parts taken from reference TRBV19 and TRBJ1-2, reads DGGITQSPKYLFRKEGQNVTLSCEQNLNHDAMYWYRQDPGQGLRLIYYSQIVNDFQKGDIAEGYSVSREKKESFPLTVTSAQKNPTAFYLCASSIVGSYGYTFGSGTRLTVV.

V is TRBV19 and J is TRBJ1-5; D is possibly TRBD1 (6 bases). CDR3 size: 14 residues. The V gene lost 6 bases and the J gene lost 2 bases, with 11 bases spanning the gap. CDR1 and CDR2 (germline): LNHDA, SQIVND (reference sequence). CDR3 in amino acids: CASSPPGGNQPQHF. CDR3 coding DNA: TGTGCCAGTAGCCCCCCAGGGGGCAATCAGCCCCAGCATTTT. The whole variable domain, filled in from reference TRBV19 and TRBJ1-5, reads DGGITQSPKYLFRKEGQNVTLSCEQNLNHDAMYWYRQDPGQGLRLIYYSQIVNDFQKGDIAEGYSVSREKKESFPLTVTSAQKNPTAFYLCASSPPGGNQPQHFGDGTRLSIL.

This chain connects TRBV29-1 to TRBJ2-1, with 9 bases that match TRBD2. The CDR3 sequence is 16 residues long. J was trimmed by 9 bases and V by 2 bases; bases with no gene match: 14. Germline loops: CDR1 SQVTM, CDR2 ANQGSEA. The CDR3 here is CSVERGQGLATGEQFF. The CDR3 DNA reads as TGCAGCGTTGAACGGGGTCAGGGACTAGCCACGGGTGAGCAGTTCTTC.

This chain joins TRBV9 and TRBJ2-1; D possibly corresponds to TRBD2 (5 bases). Trimming removed 3 bases from V and 5 bases from J, with 18 bases in between. The CDR3 has 16 residues. Germline-derived CDR1 and CDR2 are SGDLS and YYNGEE. CDR3 bases: TGTGCCAGCAGCGCCTTCGGGATCAGCAGGAACAATGAGCAGTTCTTC. Translating gives CASSAFGISRNNEQFF.

This chain connects TRBV5-6 to TRBJ2-3; D remains ambiguous. The V gene's germline CDR1 is SGHDT and CDR2 YYEEEE. The germline V and J ends were trimmed by 5 bases and 4 bases, with 8 bases remaining between them. This CDR3 region has 12 residues. The CDR3 DNA follows: TGTGCCAGCAGAACTGAACCAGATACGCAGTATTTT. Translation: CASRTEPDTQYF.

There are a few counts of this clone. V gene TRBV9 combines with J gene TRBJ1-1, with 9 bases fitting TRBD1. The V segment lost 4 bases and the J segment 3 bases; nucleotides outside the gene matches: 4. The CDR3 runs to 14 residues. Germline assignment: CDR1 SGDLS and CDR2 YYNGEE. In DNA, the CDR3 is TGTGCCAGCAGCCCCGGGACAGGGTACACTGAAGCTTTCTTT. Amino acids: CASSPGTGYTEAFF.

The chain is built from TRBV2 and TRBJ1-4, with D possibly being TRBD1 (5 bases). Per the germline V gene, CDR1 is SNHLY and CDR2 is FYNNEI. This CDR3 is 15 amino acids long. Trimming cost V 6 bases and J 0 bases, with 11 bases left between them. Here the CDR3 DNA reads TGTGCCAGCAGGGCCGGAGGGGCAACTAATGAAAAACTGTTTTTT. Translated, it gives CASRAGGATNEKLFF.

This rearrangement joins TRBV2 to TRBJ2-6; D may be TRBD1 (6 bases). Germline loops: CDR1 SNHLY, CDR2 FYNNEI. This CDR3 is built from 14 residues. Trimming took off 6 bases at V and 1 base at J, with 7 bases between the two ends. CDR3 nucleotide sequence: TGTGCCAGCAGACAGGGTTCTGGGGCCAACGTCCTGACTTTC. Translated: CASRQGSGANVLTF.

The rearrangement joins TRBV6-6 to TRBJ2-1, with TRBD2 identical over 16 bases. V shed 5 bases, J shed 4 bases, and the junction held 8 bases outside the gene matches. The V gene's germline CDR1 is MNHNY and CDR2 SVGAGI (reference sequence). This CDR3 comprises 18 residues. The CDR3 DNA reads TGTGCCAGCAGTCCCGGGACTAGCGGGGGGGCCCTATACAATGAGCAGTTCTTC. Amino acids: CASSPGTSGGALYNEQFF.